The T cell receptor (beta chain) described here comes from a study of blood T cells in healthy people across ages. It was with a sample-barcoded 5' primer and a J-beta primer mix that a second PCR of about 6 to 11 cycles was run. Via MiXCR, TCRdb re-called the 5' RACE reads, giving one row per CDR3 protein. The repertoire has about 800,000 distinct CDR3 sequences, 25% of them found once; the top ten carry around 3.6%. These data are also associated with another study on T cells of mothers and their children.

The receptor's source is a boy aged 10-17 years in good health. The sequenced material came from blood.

DNA for the CDR3: TGTGCCAGCAGTTTCGGGACAGGGGAAAACATTCAGTACTTC. Protein: CASSFGTGENIQYF. The genes are TRBV28 and TRBJ2-4, with TRBD1 matching 10 bases. Germline CDR1 MDHEN, CDR2 SYDVKM. V lost 3 bases, J lost 5 bases, and 1 base stayed unmatched. This CDR3 comprises 14 residues.